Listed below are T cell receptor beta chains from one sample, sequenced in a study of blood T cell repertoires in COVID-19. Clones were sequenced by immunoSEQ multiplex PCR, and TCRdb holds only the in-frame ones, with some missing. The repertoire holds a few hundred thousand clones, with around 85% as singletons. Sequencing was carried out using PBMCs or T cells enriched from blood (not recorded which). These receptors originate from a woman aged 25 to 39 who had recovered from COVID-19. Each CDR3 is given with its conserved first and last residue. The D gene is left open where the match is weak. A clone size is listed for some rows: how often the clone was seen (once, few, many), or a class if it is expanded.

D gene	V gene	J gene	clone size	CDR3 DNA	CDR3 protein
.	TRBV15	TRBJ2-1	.	TGTGCCACCAGCAGAGAACTGCTCTCCTACAATGAGCAGTTCTTC	CATSRELLSYNEQFF
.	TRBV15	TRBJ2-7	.	TGTGCCACCAGCAGATCGGGCTCCTACGAGCAGTACTTC	CATSRSGSYEQYF
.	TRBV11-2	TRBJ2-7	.	TGTGCCAGCAGCTTATTTCTGGGGAGTCGTTACGAGCAGTACTTC	CASSLFLGSRYEQYF
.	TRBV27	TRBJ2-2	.	TGTGCCAGCAGTTTATCTTACTGGGGGGGGGCCAACACCGGGGAGCTGTTTTTT	CASSLSYWGGANTGELFF
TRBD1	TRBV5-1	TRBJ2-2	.	TGCGCCAGCAGCTTGTTAGAGCCGGGACAGGGGGCCGGGGAGCTGTTTTTT	CASSLLEPGQGAGELFF
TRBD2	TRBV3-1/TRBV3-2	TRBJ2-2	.	TGTGCCAGCAGCCGGCGGACTAGCGGGGAGAACACCGGGGAGCTGTTTTTT	CASSRRTSGENTGELFF
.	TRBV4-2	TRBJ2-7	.	TGTGCCAGCAGGGCTCGGGGCTCCTACGAGCAGTACTTC	CASRARGSYEQYF
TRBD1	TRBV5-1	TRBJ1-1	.	TGCGCCAGCAGCTTTACGACAGGGAATGCAGCTTTCTTT	CASSFTTGNAAFF
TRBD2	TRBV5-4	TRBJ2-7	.	TGTGCCAGCAGCCCTGGACTAGACTACGAGCAGTACTTC	CASSPGLDYEQYF
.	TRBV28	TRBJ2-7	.	TGTGCCAGCAGTTTGGGCAGCCTCTTACCTGGCGAGCAGTACTTC	CASSLGSLLPGEQYF
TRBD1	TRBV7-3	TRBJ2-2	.	TGTGCCAGCAGCCCCAACAGGGGGCGAGTCGGGGAGCTGTTTTTT	CASSPNRGRVGELFF
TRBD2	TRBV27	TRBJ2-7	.	TGTGCCAGCAGTTCGATCCTGGGACTAGCGGGAGAAGACTACGAGCAGTACTTC	CASSSILGLAGEDYEQYF
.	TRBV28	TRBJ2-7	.	TGTGCCAGCAGTTTATCCGTCAGGCCCTACGAGCAGTACTTC	CASSLSVRPYEQYF
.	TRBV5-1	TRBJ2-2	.	TGCGCCAGCAGCTTACAGGGAAGCGGGGAGCTGTTTTTT	CASSLQGSGELFF
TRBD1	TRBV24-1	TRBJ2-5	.	TGTGCCACCAGTGATCCGACAGGACAGGGTGTGGAGACCCAGTACTTC	CATSDPTGQGVETQYF
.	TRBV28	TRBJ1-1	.	TGTGCCAGCAGTTTTTGGCCCCGCAGGATGAACACTGAAGCTTTCTTT	CASSFWPRRMNTEAFF
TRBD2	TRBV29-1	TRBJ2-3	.	TGCAGCGCGAGGGAAAGCGGGAGCGGGACAGATACGCAGTATTTT	CSARESGSGTDTQYF
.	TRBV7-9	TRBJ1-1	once	TGTGCCAGCAGCCCGTTAAGGAGAGTTGAAGCTTTCTTT	CASSPLRRVEAFF
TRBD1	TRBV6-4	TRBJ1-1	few	TGTGCCAGCAGCCGGGACAGCGGTGGAAACACTGAAGCTTTCTTT	CASSRDSGGNTEAFF
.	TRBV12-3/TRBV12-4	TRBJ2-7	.	TGTGCCAGCAGTCTCAGGGAAGCGCAGTACTTC	CASSLREAQYF
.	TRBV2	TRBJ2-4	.	TGTGCCAGCAGATCAGGGATAATAAACATTCAGTACTTC	CASRSGIINIQYF
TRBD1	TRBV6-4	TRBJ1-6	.	TGTGCCAGCAGTGACTCGACAGGGGGCAATTCACCCCTCCACTTT	CASSDSTGGNSPLHF
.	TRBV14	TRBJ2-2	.	TGTGCCAGCAGCCATTCGGGGTCGGGGACCGGGGAGCTGTTTTTT	CASSHSGSGTGELFF
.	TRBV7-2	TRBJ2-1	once	TGTGCCAGCAGCTTAGTTGAGAGGCCGGTGTCCTACAATGAGCAGTTCTTC	CASSLVERPVSYNEQFF
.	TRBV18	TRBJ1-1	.	TGTGCCAGCTCAGGAACCGCGGGGGCGGGGGACACTGAAGCTTTCTTT	CASSGTAGAGDTEAFF
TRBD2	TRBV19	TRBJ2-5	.	TGTGCCAGTAGTATCGGGAGGGCCATAGAGACCCAGTACTTC	CASSIGRAIETQYF
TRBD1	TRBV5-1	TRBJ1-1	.	TGCGCCAGCAGCTTGGAGGGACAGGGGGCTTACACTGAAGCTTTCTTT	CASSLEGQGAYTEAFF
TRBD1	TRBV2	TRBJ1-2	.	TGTGCCAGCTTTAGTACGGGACAGGCCTGGGGCTATGGCTACACCTTC	CASFSTGQAWGYGYTF
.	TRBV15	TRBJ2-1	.	TGTGCCACCAGCAGAGGACGTCCAGGTTTGAGCTCCTACAATGAGCAGTTCTTC	CATSRGRPGLSSYNEQFF
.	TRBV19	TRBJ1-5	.	TGTGCCAGTAGTGGACTGCCGAGCGGCAATCAGCCCCAGCATTTT	CASSGLPSGNQPQHF
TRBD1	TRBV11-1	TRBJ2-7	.	TGTGCCAGCAGTTCGGCCGGGACAGGGGGATCCTACGAGCAGTACTTC	CASSSAGTGGSYEQYF
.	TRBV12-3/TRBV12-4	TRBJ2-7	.	TGTGCCAGCAATAATCACAGGGAGAACGAGCAGTACTTC	CASNNHRENEQYF
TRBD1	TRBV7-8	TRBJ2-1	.	TGTGCCAGCAAGGATCCTTGGGGACAGGGGGCGAATGAGCAGTTCTTC	CASKDPWGQGANEQFF
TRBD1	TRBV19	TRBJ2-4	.	TGTGCCAGTAGTATAGATACGCAAAGGGGGCTGGCCAAAAACATTCAGTACTTC	CASSIDTQRGLAKNIQYF
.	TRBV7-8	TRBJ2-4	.	TGTGCCAGCAGCCCAGGGACATCCGTAGCCAAAAACATTCAGTACTTC	CASSPGTSVAKNIQYF
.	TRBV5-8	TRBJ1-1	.	TGTGCCAGCAGCTCTGCACGGGGGGTGAACACTGAAGCTTTCTTT	CASSSARGVNTEAFF
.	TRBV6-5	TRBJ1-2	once	TGTGCCAGCAGTTACAACAGGAACTATGGCTACACCTTC	CASSYNRNYGYTF
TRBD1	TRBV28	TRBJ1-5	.	TGTGCCAGCAGTTTAAGGTACCCCACATTGACAGGGCTGAACAATCAGCCCCAGCATTTT	CASSLRYPTLTGLNNQPQHF
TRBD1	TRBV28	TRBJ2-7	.	TGTGCCAGCAGTTTAGGACAGGGGGCTAGCGACGAGCAGTACTTC	CASSLGQGASDEQYF
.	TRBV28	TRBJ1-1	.	TGTGCCAGCGTCTCACGCCCGGACACTGAAGCTTTCTTT	CASVSRPDTEAFF
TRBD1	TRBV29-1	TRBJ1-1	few	TGCAGCGTTGCGGGACAGATATCCAGGTTGAACACTGAAGCTTTCTTT	CSVAGQISRLNTEAFF
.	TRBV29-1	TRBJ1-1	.	TGCAGCGTTGGTCAGGGGCGGAACACTGAAGCTTTCTTT	CSVGQGRNTEAFF
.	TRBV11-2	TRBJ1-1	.	TGTGCCAGCAGCTTAAGTTGGAGGGTGAACACTGAAGCTTTCTTT	CASSLSWRVNTEAFF
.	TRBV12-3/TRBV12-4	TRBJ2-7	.	TGTGCCAGCAGTTTAGGTTCCTTCTACGAGCAGTACTTC	CASSLGSFYEQYF
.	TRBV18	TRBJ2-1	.	TGTGCCAGCTCACCACCGGCTAGCTACAATGAGCAGTTCTTC	CASSPPASYNEQFF
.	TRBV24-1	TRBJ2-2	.	TGTGCCACCGCCCCGGAGTCGAACACCGGGGAGCTGTTTTTT	CATAPESNTGELFF
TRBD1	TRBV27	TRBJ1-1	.	TGTGCCAGCAGTTTTCTTACAGGGGCGGGGAACACTGAAGCTTTCTTT	CASSFLTGAGNTEAFF
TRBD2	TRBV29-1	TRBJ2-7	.	TGCAGCGTTGAAGATGGCGGTAGCGGGAGTAACGAGCAGTACTTC	CSVEDGGSGSNEQYF
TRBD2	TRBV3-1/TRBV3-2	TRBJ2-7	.	TGTGCCAGCAGCCGGGGGACTAGCGGAACTTACGAGCAGTACTTC	CASSRGTSGTYEQYF
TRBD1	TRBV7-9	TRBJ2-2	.	TGTGCCAGCAGCTTAACCACAGGGGACACCGGGGAGCTGTTTTTT	CASSLTTGDTGELFF
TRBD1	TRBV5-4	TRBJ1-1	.	TGTGCCAGCAGCCGCGACGGAAAGGGGGCAGGGAACACTGAAGCTTTCTTT	CASSRDGKGAGNTEAFF
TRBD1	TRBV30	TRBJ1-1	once	TGTGCCTGGAGCAGGGGGGCTAACACTGAAGCTTTCTTT	CAWSRGANTEAFF
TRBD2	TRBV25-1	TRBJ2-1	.	TGTGCCAGCAGTGATCCGAGGGGAGGGCGGTCCTACAATGAGCAGTTCTTC	CASSDPRGGRSYNEQFF